The 32 T cell receptor beta chains reported below all come from one sample, sequenced in a study of cytomegalovirus exposure and HLA in healthy donors. Use of 60 Vbeta and 13 Jbeta primers characterized the PCR. Using immunoSEQ multiplex PCR, the repertoire was profiled, and TCRdb retains in-frame clones only, with some absent. The sample consists of around 130,000 clones, about 85% of them appearing once. Input material: PBMCs. These receptors were collected from a woman aged 25 to 39 in good health and CMV-seropositive.

This rearrangement joins TRBV29-1 to TRBJ1-4; TRBD1 matches 8 bases. The germline V gene encodes CDR1 SQVTM and CDR2 ANQGSEA. J gave up 3 bases and V 7 bases, and 4 bases lay outside the gene matches. This CDR3 has 13 amino acids. In DNA form, the CDR3 reads TGCAGCGCAACAGGGGGACCTAATGAAAAACTGTTTTTT. As protein: CSATGGPNEKLFF.

This rearrangement joins TRBV5-1 to TRBJ2-7; TRBD2 might be the D (6 bases). CDR1 and CDR2 (germline): SGHRS, YFSETQ. This CDR3 spans 15 amino acids. V was clipped by 4 bases and J by 0 bases, with 14 bases between them. CDR3 residues: CASSPAGPSSYEQYF. CDR3 coding DNA: TGCGCCAGCAGCCCCGCGGGGCCCAGCTCCTACGAGCAGTACTTC. The variable domain in full, with the rest retrieved from reference TRBV5-1 and TRBJ2-7, is KAGVTQTPRYLIKTRGQQVTLSCSPISGHRSVSWYQQTPGQGLQFLFEYFSETQRNKGNFPGRFSGRQFSNSRSEMNVSTLELGDSALYLCASSPAGPSSYEQYFGPGTRLTVT.

Only one count was recorded for this clone. The chain employs TRBV5-1 and TRBJ2-5; D perhaps matches TRBD2 (6 bases). Judging by the DNA end, TRBJ2-7 fits better; the J call may be wrong. The CDR3 is 14 amino acids. The germline CDR1 and CDR2 sequences are SGHRS and YFSETQ. DNA for the CDR3: TGCGCCAGCAGCTTGGCGCGGGGCGGCTACGAGCAGTACTTC. It is translated as CASSLARGGYEQYF.

V and J are TRBV2 and TRBJ1-1; 7 nucleotides align to TRBD1. Germline assignment: CDR1 SNHLY and CDR2 FYNNEI. CDR3 length equals 15 residues. The ends lost 3 bases at V and 1 base at J; junction bases unmatched: 5. The CDR3 sequence: CASSDRAGGNTEAFF. DNA of the CDR3: TGTGCCAGCAGTGACCGAGCAGGGGGGAACACTGAAGCTTTCTTT.

The chain combines TRBV28 with TRBJ1-1, with 7 bases matching TRBD1. CDR1 is MDHEN, CDR2 SYDVKM, per germline. The CDR3 contains 16 residues. V was clipped by 2 bases and J by 2 bases; unmatched bases: 8. CDR3 coding DNA: TGTGCCAGCAGTTTAGTAGGGGGCGGGGTAAACACTGAAGCTTTCTTT. Translated: CASSLVGGGVNTEAFF. The entire variable domain, with the rest obtained from reference TRBV28 and TRBJ1-1, is as follows: DVKVTQSSRYLVKRTGEKVFLECVQDMDHENMFWYRQDPGLGLRLIYFSYDVKMKEKGDIPEGYSVSREKKERFSLILESASTNQTSMYLCASSLVGGGVNTEAFFGQGTRLTVV.

CDR3 residues: CASKIAGVSTGELFF. CDR3 coding DNA: TGTGCCAGCAAGATAGCGGGAGTATCCACCGGGGAGCTGTTTTTT. The chain employs TRBV2 and TRBJ2-2; TRBD2 agrees at 9 bases. Germline V CDR1 and CDR2: SNHLY, FYNNEI. The CDR3 loop spans 15 amino acids. J lost 4 bases, V lost 7 bases, and 7 bases had no gene match.

The chain links TRBV9 to TRBJ1-2; 11 bases line up with TRBD1. Germline V gives CDR1 SGDLS, CDR2 YYNGEE. This CDR3 is 16 amino acids long. V dropped 1 base and J dropped 2; count of bases not matched to a gene: 4. CDR3 in amino acids: CASSVRTGGVNYGYTF. The CDR3 DNA follows: TGTGCCAGCAGCGTAAGGACAGGGGGCGTCAACTATGGCTACACCTTC.

The chain uses TRBV29-1 and TRBJ2-2, with D possibly being TRBD2 (5 bases). With 4 bases removed from V and 6 bases from J, the gap between germline ends came to 15 bases. In germline, CDR1 is SQVTM, CDR2 ANQGSEA. The CDR3 has 14 residues. The CDR3 is CSVAPSAGAGELFF. In DNA form, the CDR3 reads TGCAGCGTTGCCCCGAGCGCGGGCGCCGGGGAGCTGTTTTTT.

The rearrangement joins TRBV30 to TRBJ2-4; 9 bases agree with TRBD1. V lost 1 base to trimming and J lost 4 bases; unmatched junction nucleotides: 2. The CDR3 loop spans 14 amino acids. Germline CDR1 is GTSNPN and CDR2 is SVGIG (reference sequence). The CDR3 DNA sequence: TGTGCCTGGAGTGATGGGACAGGGAAAAACATTCAGTACTTC. This translates into CAWSDGTGKNIQYF. Full variable domain (outside the CDR3, taken from reference TRBV30 and TRBJ2-4): SQTIHQWPATLVQPVGSPLSLECTVEGTSNPNLYWYRQAAGRGLQLLFYSVGIGQISSEVPQNLSASRPQDRQFILSSKKLLLSDSGFYLCAWSDGTGKNIQYFGAGTRLSVL.

V gene TRBV29-1 combines with J gene TRBJ2-1, with D perhaps TRBD1 (6 bases). Trimming removed 6 bases from V and 5 bases from J, with 14 bases in between. This CDR3 has 13 residues. The V gene's germline CDR1 is SQVTM and CDR2 ANQGSEA. DNA for the CDR3: TGCAGCGTCCTGGGGGCTGCGGACAATGAGCAGTTCTTC. It encodes CSVLGAADNEQFF.

As DNA, the CDR3 is TGTGCCAGCAGCCCCCGGGTAGACCTTGACACTGAAGCTTTCTTT. Translated, it gives CASSPRVDLDTEAFF. The chain uses TRBV5-4 and TRBJ1-1, with D uncertain. Trimming removed 4 bases at V and 3 bases at J, with 16 bases between. Germline lookup yields CDR1 SGHNT and CDR2 YYREEE (reference sequence). The CDR3 consists of 15 residues.

In this sample, this clone turned up once. This rearrangement joins TRBV18 to TRBJ1-5; weak D call: TRBD1 (5 bases). The germline V gene has CDR1 KGHSH and CDR2 LQKENI. CDR3 length: 15 amino acids. V was cut by 2 bases and J by 5 bases, with 13 bases left in between. CDR3 sequence (DNA): TGTGCCAGCTCACCAGGGGCCTATAACTATCAGCCCCAGCATTTT. Translated: CASSPGAYNYQPQHF.

This chain links TRBV5-6 with TRBJ2-1; D is unresolved. V lost 1 base to trimming and J lost 4 bases, with 6 bases between them. The CDR3 spans 13 residues. The germline gives CDR1 SGHDT, CDR2 YYEEEE. The CDR3 DNA reads TGTGCCAGCAGCTTGAAACAGTACAATGAGCAGTTCTTC. This sequence encodes CASSLKQYNEQFF.

The gene calls are TRBV5-1 and TRBJ2-5, with 8 bases identical to TRBD2. Germline V CDR1 and CDR2: SGHRS, YFSETQ. CDR3 size: 16 residues. V trimming: 0 bases; J trimming: 5 bases; junction bases outside the gene matches: 9. The CDR3 spells CASSLAGGSSTETQYF. The CDR3, as DNA: TGCGCCAGCAGCTTGGCGGGGGGGAGTTCAACCGAGACCCAGTACTTC.

CDR3 nucleotide sequence: TGTGCCAGTAGTATGGCTGGCGGGGGGTACTACGAGCAGTACTTC. It is translated as CASSMAGGGYYEQYF. This sequence joins TRBV19 and TRBJ2-7; 8 positions match TRBD2. J lost 3 bases, V lost 3 bases, and 7 bases had no gene match. The CDR3 loop spans 15 amino acids. From germline, CDR1 is LNHDA and CDR2 SQIVND (reference sequence). Full variable domain (outside the CDR3, taken from reference TRBV19 and TRBJ2-7): DGGITQSPKYLFRKEGQNVTLSCEQNLNHDAMYWYRQDPGQGLRLIYYSQIVNDFQKGDIAEGYSVSREKKESFPLTVTSAQKNPTAFYLCASSMAGGGYYEQYFGPGTRLTVT.

The chain couples TRBV19 to TRBJ2-2; D is undetermined. The CDR3 extends over 12 amino acids. Germline loops: CDR1 LNHDA, CDR2 SQIVND (reference sequence). V dropped 3 bases and J dropped 5 bases, with 4 bases sitting between them. The CDR3 nucleotides are TGTGCCAGTAGTATTGAGACCGGGGAGCTGTTTTTT. It is translated as CASSIETGELFF.

A note on this clone: An end of the junction differs from the germline gene, which may be a read error. The chain carries TRBV7-9 and TRBJ2-1; TRBD1 agrees at 9 bases. The length of the CDR3 is 16 residues. Germline lookup yields CDR1 SEHNR and CDR2 FQNEAQ (reference sequence). This CDR3 reads CSSSVGTGSSYNEQFF. The CDR3 coding sequence is TGTTCCAGCAGCGTCGGGACAGGGTCATCCTACAATGAGCAGTTCTTC.

V is TRBV15 and J is TRBJ1-2; D possibly corresponds to TRBD1 (6 bases). Trimming left V 5 bases short and J 12 bases short, with 19 bases between. In germline, CDR1 is LNHNV, CDR2 YYDKDF (reference sequence). This CDR3 region has 13 residues. The CDR3 nucleotides read TGTGCCACCAGCGCCAGCCCACAGGGTGGAAACACCTTC. Amino acids: CATSASPQGGNTF.

This clone was observed a single time. CDR3 loop: CASSLGGLASQETQYF. In DNA form, the CDR3 reads TGTGCCAGCAGTTTAGGGGGACTAGCGAGCCAAGAGACCCAGTACTTC. The gene calls are TRBV28 and TRBJ2-5, with 10 bases matching TRBD2. CDR1 MDHEN and CDR2 SYDVKM come from the germline V gene. V shed 2 bases, J shed 1 base, and the junction held 4 bases outside the gene matches. The CDR3 consists of 16 residues.

The chain has TRBV10-3 and TRBJ2-1; possibly TRBD2 for D (5 bases). The germline gives CDR1 ENHRY, CDR2 SYGVKD. V was shortened by 8 bases and J by 8 bases, with 10 bases between the two germline ends. This CDR3 has 11 amino acids. The CDR3 protein is CAISKGDEQFF. CDR3 nucleotide sequence: TGTGCCATCTCCAAGGGAGATGAGCAGTTCTTC.

In its sample, this clone was seen once. V and J are TRBV7-7 and TRBJ2-2, with D hard to call. Germline CDR1 and CDR2: SSHAT and FNYEAQ (reference sequence). Trimming pared 8 bases from V and 3 bases from J, leaving 7 bases between. This CDR3 comprises 12 residues. The CDR3 DNA sequence: TGTGCCAGCGGCCCCCACACCGGGGAGCTGTTTTTT. It codes for CASGPHTGELFF.

The chain is built from TRBV7-9 and TRBJ2-7, with TRBD1 matching 7 bases. Looked up from germline, CDR1 is SEHNR and CDR2 is FQNEAQ (reference sequence). The CDR3 loop spans 14 amino acids. Trimming took 5 bases from V and 2 from J; bases not matched to a gene: 6. CDR3 bases: TGTGCCAGCAGCCTGGGACAGTCGACCTACGAGCAGTACTTC. Encoded protein: CASSLGQSTYEQYF.

This chain uses TRBV18 with TRBJ2-7, with D possibly matching TRBD1 (7 bases). Germline-derived CDR1 and CDR2 are KGHSH and LQKENI. V lost 4 bases and J lost 3, with 16 bases in between. The CDR3 spans 15 residues. Here the CDR3 DNA reads TGTGCCAGCTCACGGACGGGTCAGGGGGGCTACGAGCAGTACTTC. Residues: CASSRTGQGGYEQYF.

The chain recombines TRBV18 with TRBJ2-2; 10 bases agree with TRBD1. Germline trimming cut 3 bases from V and 3 bases from J; bases unmatched to any gene: 1. Germline loops: CDR1 KGHSH, CDR2 LQKENI. The CDR3 is 15 amino acids. CDR3 sequence: CASSPGTGDTGELFF. CDR3 DNA: TGTGCCAGCTCACCCGGGACAGGGGACACCGGGGAGCTGTTTTTT.

The chain employs TRBV5-1 and TRBJ2-1; 10 nucleotides agree with TRBD1. The CDR3 runs 15 residues. With 1 base clipped from V and 6 bases from J, the junction kept 4 bases outside the gene matches. Germline V gene lookup returns CDR1 SGHRS and CDR2 YFSETQ. The CDR3 DNA is TGCGCCAGCAGCTTGTATGACAGGGGGCTCAATGAGCAGTTCTTC. Encoded protein: CASSLYDRGLNEQFF.

The V and J genes are TRBV15 and TRBJ2-5, with 8 bases identical to TRBD1. This CDR3 has 13 residues. Germline V gives CDR1 LNHNV, CDR2 YYDKDF (reference sequence). The V and J ends lost 5 bases and 5 bases, in that order; junction bases with no gene match: 4. The CDR3 reads CATSGQGWETQYF. The DNA of the CDR3 is TGTGCCACCAGCGGACAGGGATGGGAGACCCAGTACTTC.

V is TRBV30 and J is TRBJ2-3; D perhaps matches TRBD2 (5 bases). The CDR3 has 13 amino acids. Trimming stripped 5 bases from V and 6 bases from J, with 15 bases between. CDR1 is GTSNPN, CDR2 SVGIG, per germline (reference sequence). This CDR3 reads CAWDKGWRDTQYF. CDR3 nucleotide sequence: TGTGCCTGGGATAAAGGTTGGAGGGATACGCAGTATTTT.

The chain carries TRBV2 and TRBJ2-3, with D possibly matching TRBD2 (6 bases). This CDR3 spans 14 amino acids. The germline V gene has CDR1 SNHLY and CDR2 FYNNEI. V was clipped by 1 base and J by 6 bases, with 11 bases between them. As DNA, the CDR3 is TGTGCCAGCAGTGAAGGTGGCCGGGAGGATACGCAGTATTTT. It yields the protein CASSEGGREDTQYF.

V usage is TRBV6-5 and J usage is TRBJ1-2, with 7 bases lining up with TRBD1. CDR1 is MNHEY and CDR2 is SVGAGI in the germline V gene. Losses at the gene ends were 2 bases for V and 7 bases for J; bases not matched to a gene: 7. CDR3 length: 14 residues. CDR3 sequence reads: CASSYTQGTGGYTF. The CDR3 nucleotides are TGTGCCAGCAGTTACACACAGGGGACGGGTGGCTACACCTTC.

This clone came up a few times. The genes are TRBV7-6 and TRBJ2-7, with 11 bases identical to TRBD1. The CDR3 runs 14 residues. V was pared by 3 bases and J by 4 bases, with 2 bases of the junction left unmatched. Germline CDR1 SGHVS, CDR2 FNYEAQ. The CDR3 reads CASSLDRGHYEQYF. CDR3 bases: TGTGCCAGCAGCTTGGACAGGGGGCATTACGAGCAGTACTTC.

This chain links TRBV11-2 with TRBJ1-2, with TRBD1 as a possible D gene (5 bases). Germline CDR1 reads SGHAT; CDR2 reads FQNNGV. The CDR3 is 12 amino acids. Trimming removed 5 bases from V and 10 bases from J, with 14 bases in between. CDR3 protein: CASSPQTVHYTF. In DNA, the CDR3 is TGTGCCAGCAGCCCCCAGACAGTGCACTACACCTTC.

This clone occurred a few times. J is TRBJ2-4 and V is TRBV5-6, with no clear D. CDR3 length equals 15 residues. Trimming removed 3 bases at V and 1 base at J, with 11 bases between. CDR1 SGHDT and CDR2 YYEEEE come from the germline V gene. The CDR3 spells CASSSINEAKNIQYF. In DNA, the CDR3 is TGTGCCAGCAGCTCTATTAATGAGGCCAAAAACATTCAGTACTTC.